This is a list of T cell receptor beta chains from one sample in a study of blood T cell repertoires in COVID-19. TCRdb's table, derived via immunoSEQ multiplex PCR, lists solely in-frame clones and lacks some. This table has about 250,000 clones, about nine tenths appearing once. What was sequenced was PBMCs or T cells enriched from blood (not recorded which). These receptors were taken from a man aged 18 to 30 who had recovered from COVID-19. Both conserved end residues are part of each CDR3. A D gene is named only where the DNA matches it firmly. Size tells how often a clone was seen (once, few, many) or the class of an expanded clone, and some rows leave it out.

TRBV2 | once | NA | CASSEGARSNQPQHF
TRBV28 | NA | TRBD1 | CASSLSGQANEKLFF
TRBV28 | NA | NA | CASSTSNYGYTF
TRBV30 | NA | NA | CAWGTFYEQYF
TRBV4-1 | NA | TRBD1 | CASSQPGQRRGYTF
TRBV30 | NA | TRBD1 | CAWSGQGSEPLHF
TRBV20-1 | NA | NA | CSASLSTGANVLTF
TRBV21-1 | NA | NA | CASRQHPSIFLCLVLHSNQPQHF
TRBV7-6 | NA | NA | CASSPTGSTEAFF
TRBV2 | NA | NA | CASSEAGGSGNTIYF
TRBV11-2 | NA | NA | CASSLQGWEQYF
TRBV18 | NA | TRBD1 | CASSPPGQGLYGYTF
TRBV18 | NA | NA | CASSPRGQLNTEAFF
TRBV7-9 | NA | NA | CASSLVAGYEQYF
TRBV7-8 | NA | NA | CASSLGGAYSNQPQHF
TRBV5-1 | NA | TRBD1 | CASSLGTGGYEQYF
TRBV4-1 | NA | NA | CASSQDQVGGQETQYF
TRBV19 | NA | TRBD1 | CASSTDRGPYNEQFF
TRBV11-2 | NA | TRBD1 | CASSPHRDRINTEAFF
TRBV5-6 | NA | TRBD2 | CASSSGTSGDGEQFF
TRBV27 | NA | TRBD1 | CASSTFRGNNEQFF
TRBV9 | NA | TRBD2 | CASSVDPCRLAGYPRSTDTQYF
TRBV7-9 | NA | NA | CASSLEGAAGELFF
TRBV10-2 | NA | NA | CASSESGTGLTYEQYF
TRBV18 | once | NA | CASSYTNTGELFF
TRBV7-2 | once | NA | CASSLWGGGAEKNTEAFF
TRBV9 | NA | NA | CASSPEGGSYGYTF
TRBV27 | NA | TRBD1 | CASSAGQGQQETQYF